A selection of T cell receptor beta chains follows, all from one sample in a study of T cell responses to AZD1222 COVID-19 vaccine. TCRdb's table, derived via immunoSEQ multiplex PCR, lists solely in-frame clones and lacks some. This sample has approximately 150,000 clones, with around 94% found just once. The sequenced sample was peripheral blood, obtained 28 days after the second AZD1222 dose. These receptor sequences come from an adult who received the AZD1222 COVID-19 vaccine. The CDR3 runs from the conserved cysteine through the conserved F or W. D genes are given only for firm matches. Only some rows state a clone size, as once, few, many or a class for expanded clones.

v_call,d_call,j_call,clone_size,cdr3_nt,cdr3_aa
TRBV6-5,TRBD1,TRBJ2-7,-,TGTGCCGGATGGGACAGGGTCTACGAGCAGTACTTC,CAGWDRVYEQYF
TRBV28,TRBD2,TRBJ2-3,-,TGTGCCAGTGAAGAACTAGCGGGAGTGACAGATACGCAGTATTTT,CASEELAGVTDTQYF
TRBV2,TRBD1,TRBJ1-6,-,TGTGCCAGCAGTCTTCCGACAGGGAGGAATTCACCCCTCCACTTT,CASSLPTGRNSPLHF
TRBV19,-,TRBJ1-5,-,TGTGCCAGTAGTATCCCGGGGCCCCAGCATTTT,CASSIPGPQHF
TRBV14,-,TRBJ1-2,-,TGTGCCAGCAGCCAAGTACGAGACCCCCCCTACGGCTACACCTTC,CASSQVRDPPYGYTF
TRBV18,TRBD1,TRBJ2-7,-,TGTGCCAGCTCACCAAAGCGGGACAGGGGAGGCGAGCAGTACTTC,CASSPKRDRGGEQYF
TRBV2,-,TRBJ1-5,-,TGTGCCAGCAGTGAAGAGGGGGGGCTAGGGAACAATCAGCCCCAGCATTTT,CASSEEGGLGNNQPQHF
TRBV7-6,TRBD2,TRBJ2-5,-,TGTGCCAGCAGTTTTACTAGCGGGAGACAAGAGACCCAGTACTTC,CASSFTSGRQETQYF
TRBV13,-,TRBJ1-2,-,TGTGCCAGCAGCACCCGGGAATATGGCTACACCTTC,CASSTREYGYTF
TRBV7-9,-,TRBJ1-1,few,TGTGCCAGCAGCTTATCAGGCACTGAAGCTTTCTTT,CASSLSGTEAFF
TRBV29-1,TRBD2,TRBJ2-7,once,TGCAGCGCCCTGCTGCCGGGGGGGCTGTCCGAGCAGTACTTC,CSALLPGGLSEQYF
TRBV4-1,TRBD2,TRBJ2-7,-,TGCGCCAGCAGCCCCTCCCCTAACGTAGCGGGAGACGAGCAGTACTTC,CASSPSPNVAGDEQYF
TRBV5-8,-,TRBJ1-4,-,TGTGCCAGCAGCTTGGCAGGCAGGATTCCGCCTAATGAAAAACTGTTTTTT,CASSLAGRIPPNEKLFF
TRBV28,-,TRBJ2-7,-,TGTGCCAGCAGCACCAGCTACGAGCAGTACTTC,CASSTSYEQYF
TRBV28,TRBD1,TRBJ2-2,-,TGTGCCAGCAGTTACTTGGACAGGGTGGCCGGGGAGCTGTTTTTT,CASSYLDRVAGELFF
TRBV7-7,TRBD1,TRBJ2-7,-,TGTGCCAGCAGTCGTCCGGGACAGGAGCAGTACTTC,CASSRPGQEQYF
TRBV2,-,TRBJ1-2,-,TGTGCCAGCGTCCGGACAGACGACAAGTTAGGGTATGGCTACACCTTC,CASVRTDDKLGYGYTF
TRBV6-5,-,TRBJ1-3,-,TGTGCCAGCAGTTACGGCACAGGAAACTCTGGAAACACCATATATTTT,CASSYGTGNSGNTIYF
TRBV27,TRBD2,TRBJ2-7,-,TGTGCCAGCAGTCCGGGGGGAGGGTACGAGCAGTACTTC,CASSPGGGYEQYF
TRBV7-9,TRBD2,TRBJ2-3,once,TGTGCCAGCAGCCCGATCCCCAGGGGCGGGAGGAGGTCAGATACGCAGTATTTT,CASSPIPRGGRRSDTQYF